This T cell receptor (beta chain) was captured by sequencing in a study of OX40 agonist ivuxolimab in advanced cancers. Study overall: The study enrolled dose-escalation patients with hepatocellular carcinoma, melanoma, renal cell or head and neck cancer.

Germline CDR1 is SGHTA and CDR2 is FQGNSA. The V and J ends lost 2 bases and 3 bases respectively, with 7 bases between them. The CDR3 runs to 13 residues. For this clone: Its antigen is currently unknown.

Produced via immunoSEQ multiplex PCR; TCRdb's table is partial and in-frame only. The sample has some 80,000 clones, over 75% seen once. Study-level findings and limits: Low levels of normalized T-cell clonal expansion also appeared in some nonresponders. Mean expanded clone counts were higher in CD8+ than CD4+ T cells.

The sequence was collected from an adult with an advanced solid tumor such as melanoma, head and neck, liver or kidney cancer. The rearrangement links TRBV7-2 to TRBJ1-1; a weak D match, TRBD1 (5 bases). The sequencing here drew on CD4+ or CD8+ T cells sorted from blood, taken in a trial of the OX40 agonist ivuxolimab. The CDR3 loop is CASSLWGDTEAFF. In DNA, the CDR3 is TGTGCCAGCAGCTTATGGGGGGACACTGAAGCTTTCTTT.